The rows below give T cell receptor beta chains drawn from one sample of a study of blood T cell repertoires in COVID-19. Method: immunoSEQ multiplex PCR; TCRdb's copy keeps in-frame clones and lacks some. In the table there are about 90,000 clones, approximately 86% of which are singletons. Sequencing input: peripheral blood. These receptors were obtained from a man older than 75 with acute or convalescent COVID-19. Both conserved end residues are part of each CDR3. Fields, in order: CDR3 protein, CDR3 DNA, V gene, J gene, D gene, clone size. The D gene is left open where the match is weak. Where a row states a size, it is once, few, many or the class of an expanded clone; other rows omit it.

CDR3 protein: CASGDGTGRQRELFF; CDR3 DNA: TGTGCCAGCGGGGATGGGACAGGGCGGCAGCGGGAGCTGTTTTTT; V gene: TRBV27; J gene: TRBJ2-2; D gene: TRBD1; clone size: -
CDR3 protein: CASNFGYGYTF; CDR3 DNA: TGTGCCAGCAACTTCGGCTATGGCTACACCTTC; V gene: TRBV28; J gene: TRBJ1-2; D gene: -; clone size: -
CDR3 protein: CSASGAGRSNYGYTF; CDR3 DNA: TGCAGTGCTAGTGGAGCAGGGAGGTCTAACTATGGCTACACCTTC; V gene: TRBV20-1; J gene: TRBJ1-2; D gene: -; clone size: -
CDR3 protein: CASSYAGTRADEQFF; CDR3 DNA: TGTGCCAGCAGTTATGCCGGGACTAGGGCGGATGAGCAGTTCTTC; V gene: TRBV7-9; J gene: TRBJ2-1; D gene: TRBD2; clone size: once
CDR3 protein: CASRVGTGGYEQYF; CDR3 DNA: TGTGCCAGCAGGGTAGGGACAGGGGGGTACGAGCAGTACTTC; V gene: TRBV2; J gene: TRBJ2-7; D gene: TRBD1; clone size: once
CDR3 protein: CASSSDGTSGRYEQYF; CDR3 DNA: TGTGCCAGCAGCTCTGATGGGACTAGCGGGAGGTACGAGCAGTACTTC; V gene: TRBV5-6; J gene: TRBJ2-7; D gene: TRBD2; clone size: once
CDR3 protein: CASSLLDSGSSYNSPLHF; CDR3 DNA: TGTGCCAGCAGCTTGTTAGACTCCGGGAGCTCCTATAATTCACCCCTCCACTTT; V gene: TRBV5-5; J gene: TRBJ1-6; D gene: -; clone size: -
CDR3 protein: CASSRQGTSGANVLTF; CDR3 DNA: TGTGCCAGCAGCAGACAGGGGACATCTGGGGCCAACGTCCTGACTTTC; V gene: TRBV7-3; J gene: TRBJ2-6; D gene: TRBD1; clone size: -
CDR3 protein: CASSYSRRGTEAFF; CDR3 DNA: TGTGCCAGCAGTTACTCTCGCAGGGGCACTGAAGCTTTCTTT; V gene: TRBV6-2/TRBV6-3; J gene: TRBJ1-1; D gene: -; clone size: -
CDR3 protein: CSASSDGDYEQYF; CDR3 DNA: TGCAGTGCTAGTAGCGACGGTGACTACGAGCAGTACTTC; V gene: TRBV20-1; J gene: TRBJ2-7; D gene: -; clone size: -
CDR3 protein: CASSPIPTSTNEKLFF; CDR3 DNA: TGCGCCAGCAGCCCGATACCGACTTCAACTAATGAAAAACTGTTTTTT; V gene: TRBV10-2; J gene: TRBJ1-4; D gene: -; clone size: -
CDR3 protein: CASSIQGAPGELFF; CDR3 DNA: TGTGCCAGTAGTATTCAGGGGGCGCCCGGGGAGCTGTTTTTT; V gene: TRBV19; J gene: TRBJ2-2; D gene: TRBD1; clone size: -
CDR3 protein: CASSQDSEEETQYF; CDR3 DNA: TGCGCCAGCAGCCAAGATTCGGAGGAAGAGACCCAGTACTTC; V gene: TRBV4-1; J gene: TRBJ2-5; D gene: -; clone size: -
CDR3 protein: CASSAGHSNQPQHF; CDR3 DNA: TGTGCCAGCAGTGCAGGGCATAGCAATCAGCCCCAGCATTTT; V gene: TRBV2; J gene: TRBJ1-5; D gene: -; clone size: -
CDR3 protein: CASSDTGTGPRGNGYTF; CDR3 DNA: TGTGCCAGCAGTGACACGGGGACAGGGCCTAGGGGGAATGGCTACACCTTC; V gene: TRBV6-4; J gene: TRBJ1-2; D gene: TRBD1; clone size: once
CDR3 protein: CASSYPVLGANVLTF; CDR3 DNA: TGTGCCAGCAGTTACCCCGTTCTGGGGGCCAACGTCCTGACTTTC; V gene: TRBV6-6; J gene: TRBJ2-6; D gene: -; clone size: -
CDR3 protein: CASSLGTNNEQFF; CDR3 DNA: TGTGCCAGCAGCCTCGGGACAAACAATGAGCAGTTCTTC; V gene: TRBV7-8; J gene: TRBJ2-1; D gene: -; clone size: -
CDR3 protein: CASSKGEGWSRQETQYF; CDR3 DNA: TGTGCCAGCAGTAAAGGGGAGGGTTGGAGCCGTCAAGAGACCCAGTACTTC; V gene: TRBV7-3; J gene: TRBJ2-5; D gene: TRBD2; clone size: -